The next 21 T cell receptor beta chains were all read from a single sample in a study of T cell responses to AZD1222 COVID-19 vaccine. The repertoire was sequenced with immunoSEQ multiplex PCR; TCRdb's copy has only in-frame clones and lacks some. The sample records more than 150,000 clones, 92% being singletons. Specimen: peripheral blood, collected 28 days after the second AZD1222 dose. The receptors stem from an adult who received the AZD1222 COVID-19 vaccine.

V gene TRBV9 combines with J gene TRBJ1-1; 7 bases align to TRBD1. The CDR3 length is 14 residues. CDR1 SGDLS and CDR2 YYNGEE come from the germline V gene. Trimming cost V 4 bases and J 0 bases; bases outside gene matches: 3. The CDR3 here is CASSQTGMNTEAFF. For the CDR3, the DNA is TGTGCCAGCAGCCAGACAGGGATGAACACTGAAGCTTTCTTT.

The genes are TRBV11-2 and TRBJ1-1, with TRBD1 matching over 8 bases. The CDR3 is 16 residues long. Trimming removed 5 bases from V and 6 bases from J; junction bases left unmatched: 14. CDR1 is SGHAT and CDR2 is FQNNGV in the germline V gene. The CDR3 sequence: CASSLQGVRIGAEAFF. In nucleotides, the CDR3 is TGTGCCAGCAGCCTACAGGGGGTACGGATTGGCGCTGAAGCTTTCTTT.

The V and J genes are TRBV7-9 and TRBJ2-7; D gene unclear. V dropped 5 bases and J dropped 6 bases, with 17 bases sitting between them. The germline V gene has CDR1 SEHNR and CDR2 FQNEAQ (reference sequence). This CDR3 has 14 residues. In DNA, the CDR3 is TGTGCCAGCAGCCCTCCGGGCCCGACCTCCGAGCAGTACTTC. The encoded protein is CASSPPGPTSEQYF.

This chain links TRBV6-5 with TRBJ2-5; TRBD1 agrees at 8 bases. CDR3 length: 15 residues. The ends lost 2 bases at V and 5 bases at J; junction bases unmatched: 7. Germline CDR1 reads MNHEY; CDR2 reads SVGAGI. CDR3 coding DNA: TGTGCCAGCAGTTACCTCAGGGGGCGATGGGAGACCCAGTACTTC. Amino acid sequence: CASSYLRGRWETQYF.

The rearrangement uses TRBV7-2 and TRBJ1-1, with D uncertain. The CDR3 has 13 residues. Germline V gives CDR1 SGHTA, CDR2 FQGNSA. Trimming removed 0 bases at V and 8 bases at J, with 10 bases between. CDR3 sequence (DNA): TGTGCCAGCAGCTTAGCAATAGGCTCCGAAGCTTTCTTT. It yields the protein CASSLAIGSEAFF.

The chain couples TRBV19 to TRBJ1-2; D ambiguous. This CDR3 region has 17 residues. The V gene's germline CDR1 is LNHDA and CDR2 SQIVND (reference sequence). Trimming took 1 base from V and 0 from J, leaving 15 bases between them. This chain's CDR3 is CASSIVAGSTANYGYTF. The DNA for the CDR3 is TGTGCCAGTAGTATAGTGGCAGGTTCAACAGCTAACTATGGCTACACCTTC.

The sample holds one count of this clone. This rearrangement joins TRBV15 to TRBJ2-1; a possible D gene is TRBD2 (6 bases). CDR1 LNHNV and CDR2 YYDKDF come from the germline V gene (reference sequence). V was pared by 0 bases and J by 8 bases, with 11 bases between. This CDR3 has 14 residues. The CDR3 DNA follows: TGTGCCACCAGCAGAGATCCTAGCGACCATGAGCAGTTCTTC. Translated: CATSRDPSDHEQFF.

The chain's CDR3 is CASSFQETQYF. As DNA, the CDR3 is TGTGCCAGCAGCTTTCAAGAGACCCAGTACTTC. The chain has TRBV11-2 and TRBJ2-5; D call uncertain. Trimming shortened V by 3 bases and J by 2 bases, and 1 base separated the two germline ends. The CDR3 covers 11 residues. The germline gives CDR1 SGHAT, CDR2 FQNNGV.

This clone was detected a few times. The rearrangement joins TRBV19 to TRBJ1-1, with D unclear. V was cut by 1 base and J by 0 bases, with 12 bases left in between. The germline CDR1 and CDR2 sequences are LNHDA and SQIVND (reference sequence). The CDR3 sequence is 16 residues long. CDR3: CASSIAGEPLNTEAFF. In nucleotides, the CDR3 is TGTGCCAGTAGTATAGCCGGGGAGCCCCTGAACACTGAAGCTTTCTTT.

V gene TRBV7-2 combines with J gene TRBJ2-3; D tentatively fits TRBD1 or TRBD2 (6 bases each). The CDR3 has 15 amino acids. Looked up from germline, CDR1 is SGHTA and CDR2 is FQGNSA. The V end lost 7 bases, the J end lost 1 base, and 15 bases lay between the germline ends. CDR3 nucleotide sequence: TGTGCCAGCACCCTTGGGGGGCATGGCACAGATACGCAGTATTTT. Translated: CASTLGGHGTDTQYF.

The chain has TRBV4-2 and TRBJ2-7, with TRBD2 matching over 10 bases. Germline V gene sequence: CDR1 LGHNA, CDR2 YNFKEQ. V lost 2 bases to trimming and J lost 0 bases; unmatched junction nucleotides: 4. The CDR3 is 16 residues long. CDR3 coding DNA: TGTGCCAGCAGCCAACCTAGCGGGGGATTCTCCTACGAGCAGTACTTC. Translating gives CASSQPSGGFSYEQYF.

This chain joins TRBV19 and TRBJ1-1; maybe TRBD1 (6 bases). From germline, CDR1 is LNHDA and CDR2 SQIVND (reference sequence). The CDR3 loop spans 11 amino acids. V lost 9 bases, J lost 11 bases, and 16 bases lay in between. This CDR3 is CASGRGGDAFF. The CDR3 DNA reads as TGTGCCAGCGGAAGGGGGGGTGATGCTTTCTTT.

V and J are TRBV25-1 and TRBJ2-2; D remains unclear. Germline CDR1 and CDR2: MGHDK and SYGVNS. The CDR3 consists of 16 residues. V gave up 5 bases and J gave up 1 base, with 14 bases separating them. Here the CDR3 reads CASSSQTDMNTGELFF. CDR3 DNA sequence: TGTGCCAGCAGTTCCCAGACGGATATGAACACCGGGGAGCTGTTTTTT.

The chain employs TRBV5-6 and TRBJ2-5; no definite D call. V shed 4 bases and J shed 2 bases, with 6 bases lying between them. The CDR3 extends over 12 amino acids. Germline loops: CDR1 SGHDT, CDR2 YYEEEE. The CDR3 bases are TGTGCCAGCAGCCCGCGGCAAGAGACCCAGTACTTC. It is translated as CASSPRQETQYF.

About this clone: A junction boundary mismatches the germline segment, possibly from a read error. This chain links TRBV6-2 or TRBV6-3 with TRBJ2-1; D uncertain. The CDR3 is 15 residues long. In germline, CDR1 is MNHEY, CDR2 SVGEGT. The CDR3: CASIYGRNLDNEQFF. The CDR3 coding sequence is TGTGCCAGCATTTACGGGCGGAATCTCGACAATGAGCAGTTCTTC.

The CDR3 region has the DNA TGTGCCAGCAGTACCTACTACGAGCAGTACTTC. It translates to CASSTYYEQYF. The chain employs TRBV12-3 or TRBV12-4 and TRBJ2-7, with D unclear. Trimming shortened V by 5 bases and J by 3 bases, and 5 bases separated the two germline ends. This CDR3 has 11 residues.

The chain joins TRBV3-1 (or the pseudogene TRBV3-2) to TRBJ2-1, with 12 bases fitting TRBD2. There are 15 residues in the CDR3. The V segment lost 4 bases and the J segment 4 bases; nucleotides outside the gene matches: 2. Germline CDR1 is LGHDT and CDR2 is YNNKEL (reference sequence). The chain's CDR3 is CASSPLAGGYNEQFF. DNA of the CDR3: TGTGCCAGCAGCCCTCTAGCGGGGGGGTACAATGAGCAGTTCTTC.

This chain links TRBV6-1 with TRBJ1-5; perhaps TRBD1 as D (5 bases). The CDR3 consists of 17 residues. Germline V CDR1 and CDR2: MNHNS, SASEGT. The V end lost 0 bases, the J end lost 6 bases, and 18 bases lay between the germline ends. CDR3 DNA sequence: TGTGCCAGCAGTGAAGCGATTTATCGGGGGGGGAGTCAGCCCCAGCATTTT. This codes for CASSEAIYRGGSQPQHF.

The V call is TRBV6-6, the J call TRBJ1-1, with a tentative D call TRBD1 (5 bases). The germline CDR1 and CDR2 sequences are MNHNY and SVGAGI (reference sequence). The CDR3 length is 15 residues. Trimming took off 6 bases at V and 2 bases at J, with 16 bases between the two ends. CDR3 amino acids: CASRSPGTFNTEAFF. CDR3 DNA: TGTGCCAGCAGAAGTCCCGGGACCTTCAACACTGAAGCTTTCTTT.

This clone was counted a single time. The V gene is TRBV6-6, the J gene TRBJ2-7, with D perhaps TRBD1 (7 bases). The germline V gene encodes CDR1 MNHNY and CDR2 SVGAGI (reference sequence). Between the trimmed V and J ends, which lost 6 bases and 2 bases, there was a span of 14 bases. CDR3 size: 14 residues. CDR3: CASREGQQTYEQYF. Written as DNA, the CDR3 is TGTGCCAGCAGGGAGGGACAGCAAACCTACGAGCAGTACTTC.

The J gene is TRBJ2-1, the V gene TRBV19, with 9 bases identical to TRBD2. Germline loops: CDR1 LNHDA, CDR2 SQIVND (reference sequence). Unmatched junction bases numbered 12, after V lost 9 bases and J lost 6 bases. This CDR3 spans 15 amino acids. The CDR3 is CASMIAGVEVNEQFF. The CDR3 region has the DNA TGTGCCAGCATGATAGCGGGAGTAGAGGTCAATGAGCAGTTCTTC.